The rows below give T cell receptor beta chains drawn from one sample of a study of CD8 T cells in ankylosing spondylitis. TCRdb used MiXCR to reprocess the 5' RACE reads, holding one entry per CDR3 protein. The sample holds more than 600,000 distinct CDR3 sequences; over 15% are singletons and the top ten take 15% to 20%. The specimen was blood, either unsorted or a sorted T cell fraction (not recorded which). The receptor set was obtained from a male donor with ankylosing spondylitis. Each CDR3 is given without its conserved first and last residue. The order of the fields is V gene, CDR3 protein.

TRBV3-1,ASSPFGGMNSPLH
TRBV7-2,ASSSDLGAYEQY
TRBV7-3,ASSIRGQDGYGYT
TRBV3-1,ASRRTSGSNNEQF
TRBV25-1,ASSESYRGWVYEQY
TRBV10-3,AISVDRKPMNTEAF
TRBV12-3/TRBV12-4,ASSQQAEAKNIQY
TRBV24-1,ATSDFSPGELF
TRBV24-1,ATSGGEGYNEQF
TRBV29-1,SVDVGTDTDTQY
TRBV27,ASSPTYVGEQF
TRBV25-1,ASSDSFLGSLPLIEQY
TRBV5-5,ASSSSPLAGNNEQF
TRBV6-2/TRBV6-3,ASSYSIWAELNIDTGELF
TRBV12-3/TRBV12-4,ASSSRGDTGELF
TRBV15,ATSGTSLNEQF
TRBV5-1,ASSLNPRQDPEAF
TRBV4-2,ASSQAARFEDTTDTQY
TRBV18,ASSQGPDEQY
TRBV11-2,ASSSRSYGYT
TRBV21-1,ASRVGPGQENIQY
TRBV12-3/TRBV12-4,ASTFRETQY
TRBV5-1,ASSLVGRGNTGELF
TRBV10-3,AIKGSTDTQY
TRBV10-3,AISGGQGGNTEAF
TRBV13,ASSITGSPGELF
TRBV6-1,ASTAQGVSGKLF
TRBV5-1,ASATSGNSYNEQF
TRBV5-5,ASSLGTGGANGYT
TRBV20-1,SARDLEGLINEQF
TRBV5-1,ASSYRDSSTDTQY
TRBV5-1,ASEKDPGQGNTEAF
TRBV18,ASSPGRNNYEQY
TRBV7-9,ASSLSAINTGELF
TRBV11-1,ASSPDGPLGGYT
TRBV5-1,ASSLGGTTNTGELF
TRBV3-1,ASSSRVKNSPLH
TRBV6-1,ASSPPNKNTEAF
TRBV4-2,ASSQDWGGDEQF
TRBV10-3,AISEPPGQVAYEQY
TRBV14,ASSQPGPGELF
TRBV29-1,SVVASSYYNEQF
TRBV4-3,ASSQDFPAGGHNQPQH
TRBV5-1,ASSLPGTSTDTQY
TRBV11-2,ASSLTGGYSTDTQY
TRBV20-1,SAREPAGFYNEQF
TRBV12-3/TRBV12-4,ASSLNGAGNTIY
TRBV6-1,ASSVTGEAEQF
TRBV20-1,SARSAGTGELF
TRBV12-3/TRBV12-4,ASSFRTSGRAGELF